These 3 T cell receptor beta chains came from one sample sequenced in a study of cytomegalovirus exposure and HLA in healthy donors. Primers: 60 Vbeta forward and 13 Jbeta reverse. Profiling relied on immunoSEQ multiplex PCR, and the TCRdb table lists in-frame clones only, not all of them. The sample shows tens of thousands of clones, 70% to 80% of them seen only once. The sequencing sample was made of PBMCs. These receptors were collected from a woman in her 40s in good health and CMV-seropositive.

This chain joins TRBV5-1 and TRBJ1-1; 9 bases are shared with TRBD1. CDR3 length: 13 residues. Germline-derived CDR1 and CDR2 are SGHRS and YFSETQ. J gave up 7 bases and V 0 bases, and 1 base lay outside the gene matches. CDR3 sequence (DNA): TGCGCCAGCAGCTTGGGACAGGGGGATGAAGCTTTCTTT. The encoded protein is CASSLGQGDEAFF.

This rearrangement joins TRBV21-1 to TRBJ2-5; whether TRBD2, the table's D call, matches the DNA was not checked. TRBV21-1 corresponds to a pseudogene. This CDR3 is built from 16 residues. The CDR3 sequence is CASSIYSGTGQETQYF. Here the CDR3 DNA reads TGTGCCAGCAGCATCTACTCCGGGACTGGTCAAGAGACCCAGTACTTC.

The CDR3 nucleotides read TGTGCCAGCAAAGACAGCCTCCACGGGACCCAGTACTTC. Translated, it gives CASKDSLHGTQYF. The V and J genes are TRBV19 and TRBJ2-5; possibly TRBD1 for D (5 bases). The V and J ends lost 9 bases and 7 bases respectively, with 18 bases between them. Germline-derived CDR1 and CDR2 are LNHDA and SQIVND (reference sequence). The CDR3 is 13 residues long.